This T cell receptor (beta chain) was captured in a study of blood T cell repertoires in COVID-19. V shed 2 bases and J 1 base; nucleotides not matched to a gene: 1. CDR1 and CDR2 from the germline V gene are SQVTM and ANQGSEA. This CDR3 region has 15 residues. Using immunoSEQ multiplex PCR, the repertoire was profiled, and TCRdb retains in-frame clones only, with some absent. Of 250,000 or so clones listed, about three quarters are singletons. Specimen: peripheral blood. This TCR was recovered from a woman aged 80 or older with acute or convalescent COVID-19. The rearrangement uses TRBV29-1 and TRBJ2-7; 14 positions match TRBD2. CDR3 loop: CSVERLAGGSYEQYF. CDR3 DNA: TGCAGCGTTGAACGACTAGCGGGAGGGTCCTACGAGCAGTACTTC.